These 7 T cell receptor beta chains were sequenced from one sample in a study of Ad26.COV2.S vaccination and SARS-CoV-2 variants. Treatment of the sample: roughly 18 received Ad26.COV2.S at low or high dose, single or two shots; 5 received placebo; per-sample allocation not given. On day 63 after the first injection, vaccine and placebo recipients gave samples. Profiled with immunoSEQ multiplex PCR; TCRdb holds only in-frame clones, not every one. This table has 300,000 to 400,000 clones, around 89% appearing once. This material consisted of peripheral blood, taken in a trial of Ad26.COV2.S vaccine versus placebo. These receptors all come from a person aged 18 to 59 who received the Ad26.COV2.S COVID-19 vaccine or a placebo.

V gene TRBV14 combines with J gene TRBJ2-1, with 10 nucleotides matching TRBD2. Germline V gives CDR1 SGHDN, CDR2 FVKESK. V dropped 3 bases and J dropped 5; count of bases not matched to a gene: 22. This CDR3 has 21 amino acids. The CDR3 sequence: CASSHRPGTESPSGRNNEQFF. CDR3 DNA: TGTGCCAGCAGCCACCGACCCGGGACAGAATCACCTAGCGGGAGAAACAATGAGCAGTTCTTC.

This sequence joins TRBV18 and TRBJ2-1; D not resolved. Trimming removed 3 bases at V and 7 bases at J, with 7 bases between. Germline V gives CDR1 KGHSH, CDR2 LQKENI. The CDR3 is made up of 12 amino acids. CDR3 region: CASSPEGNEQFF. The CDR3 coding sequence is TGTGCCAGCTCACCGGAAGGGAATGAGCAGTTCTTC.

J is TRBJ2-1 and V is TRBV30; no reliable D call. V lost 1 base, J lost 4 bases, and 5 bases lay in between. The CDR3 is made up of 12 amino acids. CDR1 and CDR2 from the germline V gene are GTSNPN and SVGIG (reference sequence). This CDR3 reads CAWSGVYNEQFF. The CDR3 nucleotides read TGTGCCTGGAGTGGGGTATACAATGAGCAGTTCTTC. Combining the CDR3 with reference TRBV30 and TRBJ2-1 gives the whole variable domain SQTIHQWPATLVQPVGSPLSLECTVEGTSNPNLYWYRQAAGRGLQLLFYSVGIGQISSEVPQNLSASRPQDRQFILSSKKLLLSDSGFYLCAWSGVYNEQFFGPGTRLTVL.

The rearrangement links TRBV3-1 (or the pseudogene TRBV3-2) to TRBJ2-4, with D unclear. Germline V CDR1 and CDR2: LGHDT, YNNKEL (reference sequence). V lost 2 bases and J lost 4, with 6 bases in between. The CDR3 sequence is 13 residues long. In DNA, the CDR3 is TGTGCCAGCAGCCAACGCGGTAAAAACATTCAGTACTTC. Amino acids: CASSQRGKNIQYF.

V gene TRBV6-5 combines with J gene TRBJ1-2; D gene uncertain. This CDR3 has 13 residues. Trimming left V 0 bases short and J 7 bases short, with 9 bases between. Looked up from germline, CDR1 is MNHEY and CDR2 is SVGAGI. CDR3: CASSYSMGFGYTF. CDR3 sequence (DNA): TGTGCCAGCAGTTACTCGATGGGGTTTGGCTACACCTTC.

V gene TRBV7-9 combines with J gene TRBJ2-7; 8 positions match TRBD2. The germline gives CDR1 SEHNR, CDR2 FQNEAQ (reference sequence). V shed 7 bases and J 4 bases; nucleotides not matched to a gene: 9. This CDR3 spans 14 amino acids. CDR3 region: CASTSGGSLYEQYF. CDR3 coding DNA: TGTGCCAGCACCTCGGGAGGGAGCTTGTACGAGCAGTACTTC.

The genes are TRBV13 and TRBJ2-3; perhaps TRBD1 as D (6 bases). CDR3 length: 15 amino acids. CDR1 and CDR2 (germline): PRHDT, FYEKMQ (reference sequence). V shed 4 bases and J shed 0 bases, with 11 bases lying between them. The CDR3 region has the DNA TGTGCCAGCAGCTCAGGAAGGGGGAGCACAGATACGCAGTATTTT. Protein sequence: CASSSGRGSTDTQYF.